In its sample, the clone carrying this TCR beta chain was seen many times. The data originate from a study of prognosis after radiotherapy for stage I lung cancer. Amplification of TCR beta CDR3 from genomic DNA used two-round multiplex PCR. Gene-specific primers for each TRBV and TRBJ gene drove first-round PCR. TCRdb redid the calling of the multiplex PCR reads with MiXCR, one entry per CDR3 protein. Here the sample spans 38,000 or so distinct CDR3 sequences, approximately 25% being singletons. This CDR3 has 12 residues. In germline, CDR1 is DFQATT, CDR2 SNEGSKA (reference sequence). V was clipped by 1 base and J by 2 bases, with 5 bases between them.

This material consisted of PBMCs, taken before or after stereotactic body radiation therapy (not recorded which). V usage is TRBV20-1 and J usage is TRBJ2-5; D gene uncertain. The sequence came from a donor aged 50 or older with non-small cell lung cancer. The CDR3 DNA sequence: TGCAGTGCTAGAGGATCGCAAGAGACCCAGTACTTC. Protein: CSARGSQETQYF.